This T cell receptor beta chain was sequenced for a study of beta chain features in type 1 diabetes (dated by TCRdb to between 2017 and 2018). For context, the study as a whole: Mean age, gender distribution, total cell number and subset yield were not different between patients and healthy donors. Across all samples, about 110 million sorted cells were examined, and cell number per subset correlated strongly with RNA yield. The study compared TCRB repertoires of sorted circulating CD4+ T cell subsets between recently diagnosed type 1 diabetes patients and matched healthy donors. Naive and central memory subsets were obtained from all 30 or so donors, but regulatory and stem cell-like memory subsets were isolated from only 8 patients and 8 healthy donors. Paper-wide results and their limitations: Naive, central memory and regulatory TCRB repertoires appeared more similar among patients than among healthy donors. At VDJ recombination sites, patients with type 1 diabetes made fewer insertions and deleted more nucleotides, a pattern implying thymic rearrangement abnormalities. Sequencing cDNA rather than genomic DNA could over-represent highly expressing activated cells, although activation and CD3 levels did not differ between groups. A moderate but significant shortening of TCRB CDR3 length was observed in type 1 diabetes patients in all four CD4+ subsets. Shorter templates might be favored by PCR, yet because patient and control samples were amplified and corrected together, any such skew would affect both groups equally. Only small numbers of individuals were included in the HLA sub-analyses, which left unresolved whether HLA type had any influence on TCRB rearrangement.

A single peripheral blood draw of about 116 mL on average was collected from each donor into heparinised tubes. Using a panel that included CD45RO, CCR7, CD25, CD127, CD95 and CD27, naive, central memory, regulatory and stem cell-like memory CD4+ T cells were sorted on a BD FACSAria II. Every sorted population had a purity above 95%. Right away, PBMCs were isolated by Lymphoprep density gradient centrifugation and were stained directly, with no culture step. Samples were stained and sorted in pairs, with one healthy donor and one patient per experiment, so that batch effects were minimized. This clone was seen a handful of times. The specificity of this receptor is unknown. No clone much larger than this one lies a single base away; base qualities are absent. All of the isolated RNA was reverse transcribed with the High Capacity cDNA Reverse Transcription Kit, so expressed TCRB transcripts were sequenced. Deep immunoSEQ sequencing was applied to naive, central memory and regulatory T cell samples, giving an average of about 3.57 million total reads per sample. Sorted cells were lysed in RLT buffer and RNA was extracted with DNase-treated RNeasy Micro or Mini kits, depending on cell number. To prevent cross-contamination, each cell subset was processed individually, whereas patient and healthy donor samples were processed jointly. The immunoSEQ multiplex PCR was used to amplify TCRB sequences from cDNA, generating 87-bp fragments that spanned the CDR3 region. Sequencing of the amplicons was performed on the Illumina HiSeq platform. From the authors' description of their analysis: Synthetic template baselines were used to correct PCR bias computationally, reads within Hamming distance 2 were collapsed, and singletons that could not be merged were discarded. Reads were aligned against IMGT to assign V, D and J genes, CDR3 length and insertions or deletions at six rearrangement sites. Within each subset, clonotype counts were normalized to sorted cell number, and only after that were true diversity and Gini coefficients computed with the tcR R package. The overlap coefficient, calculated on TCRB nucleotide sequences, was used to measure repertoire sharing. Out-of-frame TCRB sequences from naive cells were analyzed to stand in for the pre-selection repertoire. Here the immuneACCESS table is served through TCRdb, limited to in-frame sequences with V and J called. Missing clones are a known gap in these copies; in checked studies unresolved V genes cover under half, and the rest lacks a known reason. Clone size and V and J calls were adopted from that table, with D and trimming inferred from the DNA. The sample table shows 400,000 to 600,000 clones, and approximately 30% are seen once. The ten most abundant clones make up 0.05% to 0.065% of the sample.

The sample consisted of naive CD4+ T cells from blood. The sample's cell subset or site label is to be understood as: true naive CD4+ T cells. This receptor was obtained from a man aged 18 to 35 in good health.

The CDR3 in this case is CASSLNVGVSYEQYF. The sequenced DNA: TGTGCCAGCAGCTTAAACGTGGGGGTATCCTACGAGCAGTACTTC. This chain is built from TRBV7-8 and TRBJ2-7; the D element might be TRBD1 or TRBD2, as each aligns at 5 bases. The germline V gene yields SGHVS for CDR1 and FQNEAQ for CDR2. The CDR3 starts with the cysteine, ends with the phenylalanine, and has 15 residues. Only the CDR3 region is kept as DNA, spanning 45 bases read in frame from base 1. V sheds 2 bases and J sheds 1 base, leaving 12 bases between their ends. The full variable domain, with segments outside the CDR3 supplied by the reference TRBV7-8 and TRBJ2-7 proteins, appears as GAGVSQSPRYKVAKRGQDVALRCDPISGHVSLFWYQQALGQGPEFLTYFQNEAQLDKSGLPSDRFFAERPEGSVSTLKIQRTQQEDSAVYLCASSLNVGVSYEQYFGPGTRLTVT.